The rows below give T cell receptor beta chains drawn from one sample of a study of Graves' ophthalmopathy and Graves' hyperthyroidism. TCRdb reanalysed the multiplex PCR reads using MiXCR and keeps one entry per CDR3 protein. The repertoire holds hundreds of thousands of distinct CDR3 sequences, roughly 20% seen once, with approximately 7% in the top ten. The sequenced material came from peripheral blood. These receptor sequences come from a young woman with stable Graves' hyperthyroidism. Some clones in this sample may be carry-over from other donors' samples. The CDR3 runs from the conserved cysteine through the conserved F or W. D genes are given only for firm matches. Some rows mark clone size as missing; the rest say once, few, many or name a class of expanded clone.

clone_size d_call j_call v_call cdr3_aa cdr3_nt
many NA TRBJ2-5 TRBV20-1 CSARWSVEETQYF TGCAGTGCCAGGTGGTCGGTCGAAGAGACCCAGTACTTC
many NA TRBJ1-2 TRBV6-2/TRBV6-3 CASSYIGNYGYTF TGTGCCAGCAGTTACATCGGAAACTATGGCTACACCTTC
NA NA TRBJ1-1 TRBV5-6 CASSFSSWGTEAFF TGTGCCAGCAGCTTTTCGAGTTGGGGGACTGAAGCTTTCTTT
NA NA TRBJ2-7 TRBV19 CARKRGREQYF TGTGCCAGGAAAAGGGGACGCGAGCAGTACTTC
many TRBD1 TRBJ1-1 TRBV2 CASSYGQGEAFF TGTGCCAGCAGTTACGGACAGGGTGAAGCTTTCTTT
many TRBD2 TRBJ2-5 TRBV6-5 CASSHSAGAQETQYF TGTGCCAGCAGTCACTCAGCGGGGGCCCAAGAGACCCAGTACTTC
NA NA TRBJ1-2 TRBV4-1 CASSPRRGTGGYTF TGCGCCAGCAGCCCTCGCCGAGGAACGGGGGGCTACACCTTC
many NA TRBJ2-7 TRBV20-1 CSATFVRRDEQYF TGCAGTGCCACCTTCGTGAGGCGGGACGAGCAGTACTTC
NA NA TRBJ1-5 TRBV19 CASSIDIRTGNQPQHF TGTGCCAGTAGTATTGACATTCGCACGGGCAATCAGCCCCAGCATTTT
few NA TRBJ1-1 TRBV20-1 CSASRGSWMNTEAFF TGCAGTGCTAGCCGGGGCTCTTGGATGAACACTGAAGCTTTCTTT
few NA TRBJ2-1 TRBV4-1 CASGDMGSNEQFF TGCGCCAGCGGGGACATGGGGAGCAATGAGCAGTTCTTC
many NA TRBJ1-5 TRBV13 CASSSRQVMGQPQHF TGTGCCAGCAGCTCCAGACAGGTAATGGGCCAGCCCCAGCATTTT
NA TRBD2 TRBJ2-5 TRBV6-5 CASSYSASGEGTQYF TGTGCCAGCAGTTATTCGGCCAGTGGGGAGGGGACCCAGTACTTC
many NA TRBJ1-6 TRBV14 CASSQPTPRANSPLHF TGTGCCAGCAGCCAACCAACGCCAAGGGCCAATTCACCCCTCCACTTT
many NA TRBJ1-1 TRBV2 CASSEGRTDTEAFF TGTGCCAGCAGTGAGGGGCGGACAGACACTGAAGCTTTCTTT
NA NA TRBJ2-2 TRBV28 CASSLYMGAAGELFF TGTGCCAGCAGTTTATATATGGGAGCCGCCGGGGAGCTGTTTTTT
once NA TRBJ2-7 TRBV6-1 CASSGTAYEQCF TGTGCCAGCAGTGGGACAGCCTACGAGCAGTGCTTC
many NA TRBJ1-6 TRBV7-2 CASNLSGSNNSPLHF TGTGCCAGCAACCTGTCGGGCAGCAATAATTCACCCCTCCACTTT
many NA TRBJ2-5 TRBV19 CASSIGREETQYF TGTGCCAGTAGTATCGGCAGGGAAGAGACCCAGTACTTC
many NA TRBJ2-7 TRBV7-2 CASSLAPSSYEQYF TGTGCCAGCAGCTTAGCCCCAAGCTCCTACGAGCAGTACTTC
many TRBD2 TRBJ2-7 TRBV20-1 CSARAPSGYEQYF TGCAGTGCTAGAGCTCCTAGCGGCTACGAGCAGTACTTC
NA NA TRBJ1-5 TRBV5-6 CASSSGPMGQPQHF TGTGCCAGCAGCTCCGGGCCTATGGGGCAGCCCCAGCATTTT
NA NA TRBJ2-7 TRBV4-1 CASSQNPGNSYEQYF TGCGCCAGCAGCCAGAATCCAGGGAACTCCTACGAGCAGTACTTC
NA NA TRBJ1-1 TRBV20-1 CSASPGPLNTEAFF TGCAGTGCGTCGCCGGGACCCCTAAACACTGAAGCTTTCTTT
many TRBD2 TRBJ2-2 TRBV6-1 CASSENYGGLANTGELFF TGTGCCAGCAGTGAGAACTATGGAGGACTAGCAAACACCGGGGAGCTGTTTTTT
many TRBD2 TRBJ2-2 TRBV12-3/TRBV12-4 CASSSGLAGAGELFF TGTGCCAGCAGTTCGGGACTAGCGGGGGCCGGGGAGCTGTTTTTT
many NA TRBJ1-1 TRBV30 CAWRELRTARGVTEAFF TGTGCCTGGAGAGAACTTAGGACAGCTCGAGGCGTCACTGAAGCTTTCTTT
many TRBD2 TRBJ2-7 TRBV2 CASSGTSGGNEQYF TGTGCCAGCAGTGGAACTAGCGGGGGGAACGAGCAGTACTTC
NA TRBD1 TRBJ1-2 TRBV7-8 CASSARDRPEGNYGYTF TGTGCCAGCAGCGCCCGGGACAGGCCCGAGGGAAACTATGGCTACACCTTC
many NA TRBJ2-7 TRBV6-5 CASPRSGVDEQYF TGTGCCAGCCCCAGGTCGGGAGTGGACGAGCAGTACTTC
many NA TRBJ2-5 TRBV6-5 CASSSDTLETQYF TGTGCCAGCAGTTCCGACACTCTGGAGACCCAGTACTTC
many NA TRBJ2-7 TRBV6-1 CASREGQGYPYEQYF TGTGCCAGTAGAGAGGGGCAGGGTTACCCCTACGAGCAGTACTTC
many NA TRBJ1-2 TRBV6-1 CASSEAGGVKVYGYTF TGTGCCAGCAGTGAAGCGGGGGGGGTGAAGGTTTATGGCTACACCTTC
NA NA TRBJ1-2 TRBV5-1 CASSLEGQYGYTF TGCGCCAGCAGCTTAGAGGGGCAGTATGGCTACACCTTC
many TRBD2 TRBJ2-2 TRBV11-2 CASRGGSLGTGELFF TGTGCCAGCCGCGGCGGGAGCCTAGGCACCGGGGAGCTGTTTTTT
NA TRBD2 TRBJ2-2 TRBV7-9 CASSFLAENTGELFF TGTGCCAGCAGCTTTCTAGCGGAGAACACCGGGGAGCTGTTTTTT
many NA TRBJ1-1 TRBV19 CASSKKANTEAFF TGTGCCAGTAGCAAGAAGGCGAACACTGAAGCTTTCTTT
many NA TRBJ1-1 TRBV6-1 CASSERFQLNTEAFF TGTGCCAGCAGTGAGCGATTTCAGCTGAACACTGAAGCTTTCTTT
many NA TRBJ1-2 TRBV12-3/TRBV12-4 CASSLTGLSYGYTF TGTGCCAGCAGTTTAACAGGGCTATCCTATGGCTACACCTTC
many TRBD1 TRBJ1-2 TRBV6-1 CASSRSGQGFGYTF TGTGCCAGCAGCCGATCCGGACAGGGTTTCGGCTACACCTTC